These 27 T cell receptor beta chains originate from one sample sequenced in a study of OX40 agonist ivuxolimab in advanced cancers. Profiled with immunoSEQ multiplex PCR; TCRdb holds only in-frame clones, not every one. Among about 30,000 clones listed, approximately 84% were seen once. This specimen was CD4+ or CD8+ T cells sorted from blood, taken in a trial of the OX40 agonist ivuxolimab. These receptors were obtained from an adult with an advanced solid tumor such as melanoma, head and neck, liver or kidney cancer.

This chain links TRBV10-3 with TRBJ1-1; D not resolved. CDR1 and CDR2 (germline): ENHRY, SYGVKD. The CDR3 is 16 amino acids. Trimming took 10 bases from V and 5 from J, leaving 26 bases between them. The DNA of the CDR3 is TGTGCCACCCTTGTTAGCCAAATCGGGGTTAAGACTGAAGCTTTCTTT. This translates into CATLVSQIGVKTEAFF.

This rearrangement joins TRBV4-3 to TRBJ1-6; D call uncertain. Trimming removed 1 base from V and 11 bases from J, with 24 bases in between. The CDR3 has 18 amino acids. The germline V gene encodes CDR1 LGHNA and CDR2 YSLEER. The DNA for the CDR3 is TGCGCCAGCAGCCAAGGATTTAAGGACGTCGGCTTAAATCCACCCCTCCACTTT. This codes for CASSQGFKDVGLNPPLHF.

In its sample, this clone was seen once. The rearrangement uses TRBV28 and TRBJ2-7, with D tentatively TRBD1 (6 bases). Germline lookup yields CDR1 MDHEN and CDR2 SYDVKM. Trimming left V 5 bases short and J 4 bases short, with 15 bases between. The CDR3 loop spans 14 amino acids. This CDR3 is CASSPPMDSYEQYF. The CDR3 DNA follows: TGTGCCAGCAGTCCCCCCATGGACAGTTACGAGCAGTACTTC. Combining the CDR3 with reference TRBV28 and TRBJ2-7 gives the whole variable domain DVKVTQSSRYLVKRTGEKVFLECVQDMDHENMFWYRQDPGLGLRLIYFSYDVKMKEKGDIPEGYSVSREKKERFSLILESASTNQTSMYLCASSPPMDSYEQYFGPGTRLTVT.

This clone turned up a few times. V usage is TRBV9 and J usage is TRBJ2-7; D tentatively fits TRBD1 or TRBD2 (5 bases each). Trimming took 3 bases from V and 3 from J, leaving 13 bases between them. The CDR3 is made up of 14 amino acids. Germline V gives CDR1 SGDLS, CDR2 YYNGEE. CDR3 region: CASSARDGFYEQYF. The CDR3 region has the DNA TGTGCCAGCAGCGCCCGGGACGGCTTCTACGAGCAGTACTTC.

The sample holds many counts of this clone. This sequence joins TRBV4-2 and TRBJ1-2; D remains unclear. Germline V gene sequence: CDR1 LGHNA, CDR2 YNFKEQ. V gave up 1 base and J gave up 0 bases, with 21 bases separating them. The CDR3 is 19 amino acids. The CDR3, as DNA: TGTGCCAGCAGCCAAGTAGATTGGGGAATGGGTTTAGCTAACTATGGCTACACCTTC. Translated: CASSQVDWGMGLANYGYTF.

V and J are TRBV6-4 and TRBJ2-4; possibly TRBD1 for D (6 bases). Germline V CDR1 and CDR2: MRHNA, SNTAGT. Trimming removed 3 bases from V and 6 bases from J, with 15 bases in between. The CDR3 sequence is 15 residues long. The CDR3 here is CASSEVAGDINIQYF. In DNA form, the CDR3 reads TGTGCCAGCAGTGAAGTGGCCGGGGACATAAACATTCAGTACTTC.

The rearrangement joins TRBV9 to TRBJ1-5; D is possibly TRBD1 (5 bases). V lost 3 bases and J lost 3, with 10 bases in between. CDR1 and CDR2 from the germline V gene are SGDLS and YYNGEE. This CDR3 spans 14 amino acids. CDR3: CASSAIGTNQPQHF. CDR3 coding DNA: TGTGCCAGCAGCGCCATTGGGACCAATCAGCCCCAGCATTTT.

This rearrangement joins TRBV9 to TRBJ2-5; 13 nucleotides agree with TRBD2. The J call could be wrong; TRBJ2-7 is a better fit for the DNA end. The CDR3 loop spans 15 amino acids. CDR1 is SGDLS, CDR2 YYNGEE, per germline. Here the CDR3 reads CASSLGTSGAYEQYF. Written as DNA, the CDR3 is TGTGCCAGCAGCTTGGGGACTAGCGGGGCGTACGAGCAGTACTTC.

V gene TRBV21-1 combines with J gene TRBJ1-1; the table's D gene call, TRBD1, was not cross checked with the DNA. TRBV21-1 is noted as a pseudogene. There are 15 residues in the CDR3. CDR3 region: CASSRGVRGYTEAFF. The DNA of the CDR3 is TGTGCCAGCAGCCGCGGTGTCAGGGGGTACACTGAAGCTTTCTTT.

The rearrangement joins TRBV6-5 to TRBJ1-1, with D maybe TRBD1 (6 bases). Germline lookup yields CDR1 MNHEY and CDR2 SVGAGI. Trimming pared 4 bases from V and 2 bases from J, leaving 17 bases between. The CDR3 length is 16 residues. CDR3 nucleotide sequence: TGTGCCAGCAGTTGGTCCCTTGGCAGGGGAAACACTGAAGCTTTCTTT. As protein: CASSWSLGRGNTEAFF.

The chain recombines TRBV30 with TRBJ2-4; the D is unclear. V lost 2 bases to trimming and J lost 0 bases, with 17 bases between them. CDR3 length equals 17 residues. Germline values: CDR1 GTSNPN, CDR2 SVGIG (reference sequence). The CDR3 reads CAWSTPRMGLAKNIQYF. The CDR3 DNA is TGTGCCTGGAGTACCCCGAGGATGGGTCTAGCCAAAAACATTCAGTACTTC. Full variable domain (outside the CDR3, taken from reference TRBV30 and TRBJ2-4): SQTIHQWPATLVQPVGSPLSLECTVEGTSNPNLYWYRQAAGRGLQLLFYSVGIGQISSEVPQNLSASRPQDRQFILSSKKLLLSDSGFYLCAWSTPRMGLAKNIQYFGAGTRLSVL.

The J gene is TRBJ1-4, the V gene TRBV7-9; D is ambiguous. This CDR3 has 13 residues. CDR1 and CDR2 (germline): SEHNR, FQNEAQ (reference sequence). V dropped 2 bases and J dropped 8 bases, with 9 bases sitting between them. CDR3 nucleotides: TGTGCCAGCAGCTTAAGATTTTGCGAAAAACTGTTTTTT. This gives the protein CASSLRFCEKLFF.

The rearrangement uses TRBV9 and TRBJ2-7, with a possible D match to TRBD1 (6 bases). The CDR3 extends over 14 amino acids. The V end lost 3 bases, the J end lost 5 bases, and 15 bases lay between the germline ends. Germline CDR1 SGDLS, CDR2 YYNGEE. CDR3 sequence (DNA): TGTGCCAGCAGCGCCCACGTGGGGGCGGACGAGCAGTACTTC. Protein: CASSAHVGADEQYF.

The gene calls are TRBV6-5 and TRBJ2-7, with TRBD1 as a possible D gene (5 bases). Looked up from germline, CDR1 is MNHEY and CDR2 is SVGAGI. Trimming shortened V by 1 base and J by 2 bases, and 9 bases separated the two germline ends. The CDR3 is made up of 14 amino acids. The CDR3 spells CASSYFGHTYEQYF. The CDR3 bases are TGTGCCAGCAGTTACTTTGGACATACCTACGAGCAGTACTTC.

The genes are TRBV7-5 and TRBJ2-7. TRBV7-5 has pseudogene status. The CDR3 contains 17 residues. As DNA, the CDR3 is TGTGCCAGAACCACGGGGTATGGGTTGGGGCACGCCTACGAGCAGTACTTC. It yields the protein CARTTGYGLGHAYEQYF.

The rearrangement joins TRBV28 to TRBJ1-5, with D maybe TRBD1 (6 bases). Germline V gives CDR1 MDHEN, CDR2 SYDVKM. V was pared by 6 bases and J by 6 bases, with 18 bases between. This CDR3 region has 15 residues. Written as DNA, the CDR3 is TGTGCCAGCAGCTCCATCCCGCAGGGGTCTCAGCCCCAGCATTTT. It specifies CASSSIPQGSQPQHF.

The chain recombines TRBV11-3 with TRBJ2-1; 14 bases map to TRBD2. Germline CDR1 reads SGHNT; CDR2 reads YENEEA. V dropped 5 bases and J dropped 10; count of bases not matched to a gene: 13. The CDR3 runs to 17 residues. The CDR3 DNA follows: TGTGCCAGCAGCCGGACTAGCGGGAGGAACGCCTTAAGGGAGCAGTTCTTC. Translation: CASSRTSGRNALREQFF.

A remark on this clone: A junction end diverges from the germline sequence, so it may reflect a read error. The rearrangement joins TRBV2 to TRBJ2-1; 8 nucleotides match TRBD2. This CDR3 spans 15 amino acids. The germline CDR1 and CDR2 sequences are SNHLY and FYNNEI. The CDR3 nucleotides read TGTGCCAGCAGCCAGCGGGGGCCCTTCTACAATGAGCAGCTCTTC. Its translation: CASSQRGPFYNEQLF.

The chain carries TRBV2 and TRBJ2-1; 11 positions agree with TRBD2. Trimming at V came to 3 bases and at J to 8 bases, leaving 6 bases not matched to a gene. This CDR3 region has 15 residues. Per the germline V gene, CDR1 is SNHLY and CDR2 is FYNNEI. The CDR3, as DNA: TGTGCCAGCAGTGAGACTAGCGGGGTGTCCCATGAGCAGTTCTTC. Translation: CASSETSGVSHEQFF. Full variable domain (missing parts from reference TRBV2 and TRBJ2-1): EPEVTQTPSHQVTQMGQEVILRCVPISNHLYFYWYRQILGQKVEFLVSFYNNEISEKSEIFDDQFSVERPDGSNFTLKIRSTKLEDSAMYFCASSETSGVSHEQFFGPGTRLTVL.

This chain connects TRBV6-5 to TRBJ2-3; D is unclear. The CDR3 is 14 amino acids. The V gene's germline CDR1 is MNHEY and CDR2 SVGAGI. V was cut by 4 bases and J by 4 bases, with 12 bases left in between. CDR3 sequence (DNA): TGTGCCAGCAGTTCCCCAGGATTATCAGATACGCAGTATTTT. Its protein is CASSSPGLSDTQYF.

This clone occurred a few times. The chain links TRBV4-2 to TRBJ2-1; 8 bases map to TRBD2. This CDR3 is 16 amino acids long. CDR1 is LGHNA, CDR2 YNFKEQ, per germline. V was pared by 2 bases and J by 5 bases, with 8 bases of the junction left unmatched. The DNA for the CDR3 is TGTGCCAGCAGCCAAATGGGGACTAGTTTCCACAATGAGCAGTTCTTC. Translating it yields CASSQMGTSFHNEQFF.

The chain links TRBV19 to TRBJ1-3, with TRBD1 as a possible D gene (6 bases). V gave up 7 bases and J gave up 2 bases, with 15 bases separating them. CDR1 and CDR2 from the germline V gene are LNHDA and SQIVND (reference sequence). The CDR3 loop spans 15 amino acids. The CDR3 DNA is TGTGCCAGTAAGTTTCTGCGACAGGCTGGAAACACCATATATTTT. It translates to CASKFLRQAGNTIYF.

J is TRBJ2-5 and V is TRBV15; TRBD2 agrees at 7 bases. The trim removed 3 bases at V and 5 bases at J, leaving 9 bases unmatched. Germline V gives CDR1 LNHNV, CDR2 YYDKDF (reference sequence). The CDR3 covers 15 residues. CDR3 region: CATSREAGSSETQYF. The CDR3 nucleotides read TGTGCCACCAGCAGGGAAGCGGGGAGTTCCGAGACCCAGTACTTC.

This chain uses TRBV6-5 with TRBJ1-2, with D hard to call. The germline V and J ends were trimmed by 0 bases and 8 bases, with 16 bases remaining between them. The CDR3 has 15 amino acids. Germline values: CDR1 MNHEY, CDR2 SVGAGI. The CDR3 reads CASSYSKAASVGYTF. The CDR3 DNA reads as TGTGCCAGCAGTTACTCGAAGGCAGCGTCCGTAGGCTACACCTTC.

The V gene is TRBV10-2, the J gene TRBJ2-7; D uncertain. CDR3 size: 13 residues. V was shortened by 5 bases and J by 4 bases, with 12 bases between the two germline ends. Germline V gene data show CDR1 as WSHSY and CDR2 as SAAADI. CDR3 in DNA: TGCGCCAGCAGTAGCAGATCTCGGTACGAGCAGTACTTC. Protein product: CASSSRSRYEQYF.

The genes are TRBV5-6 and TRBJ2-3, with 8 bases fitting TRBD1. There are 19 residues in the CDR3. CDR1 is SGHDT and CDR2 is YYEEEE in the germline V gene. J gave up 2 bases and V 4 bases, and 18 bases lay outside the gene matches. CDR3 DNA: TGTGCCAGCAGCACCATTTACGGGACAGGCTCCGATAACACAGATACGCAGTATTTT. Protein sequence: CASSTIYGTGSDNTDTQYF.

The J gene is TRBJ2-2, the V gene TRBV9; 9 bases match TRBD2. The V segment lost 3 bases and the J segment 5 bases; nucleotides outside the gene matches: 20. The length of the CDR3 is 20 residues. Germline assignment: CDR1 SGDLS and CDR2 YYNGEE. The CDR3 nucleotides are TGTGCCAGCAGCGACCCGGACGGGGCTAGCGGGACGGAGGGTACCGGGGAGCTGTTTTTT. It translates to CASSDPDGASGTEGTGELFF.